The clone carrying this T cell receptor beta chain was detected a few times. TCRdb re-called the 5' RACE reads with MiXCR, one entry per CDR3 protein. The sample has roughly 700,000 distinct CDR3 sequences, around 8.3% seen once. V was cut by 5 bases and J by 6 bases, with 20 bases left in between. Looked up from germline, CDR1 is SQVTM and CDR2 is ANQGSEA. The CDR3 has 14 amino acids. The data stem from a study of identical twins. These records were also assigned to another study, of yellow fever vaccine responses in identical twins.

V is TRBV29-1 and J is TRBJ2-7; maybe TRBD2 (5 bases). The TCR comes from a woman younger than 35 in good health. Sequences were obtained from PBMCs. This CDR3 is CSVSSGGSAGEQYF. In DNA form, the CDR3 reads TGCAGCGTTTCCTCGGGTGGTAGCGCCGGCGAGCAGTACTTC.